These 32 T cell receptor beta chains share one sample of origin, sequenced in a study of cytomegalovirus exposure and HLA in healthy donors. Profiling relied on immunoSEQ multiplex PCR, and the TCRdb table lists in-frame clones only, not all of them. The table lists 200,000 or so clones, 88% of them singletons. The sample taken for sequencing was PBMCs. These receptors were collected from a woman between 18 and 30 years old in good health and CMV-seronegative.

The genes are TRBV5-1 and TRBJ1-1; D perhaps matches TRBD1 (6 bases). Germline loops: CDR1 SGHRS, CDR2 YFSETQ. The CDR3 spans 14 residues. V lost 4 bases and J lost 1, with 11 bases in between. In nucleotides, the CDR3 is TGCGCCAGCAGCCCCGGACAGCAGAACACTGAAGCTTTCTTT. It translates to CASSPGQQNTEAFF.

The chain combines TRBV18 with TRBJ2-2; D may be TRBD1 (6 bases). The CDR3 is 17 residues long. V lost 2 bases and J 1 base, leaving 14 bases between the germline ends. CDR1 and CDR2 (germline): KGHSH, LQKENI. The CDR3 coding sequence is TGTGCCAGCTCACCAACAAGGGGACAATTGAACACCGGGGAGCTGTTTTTT. This translates into CASSPTRGQLNTGELFF.

The chain combines TRBV2 with TRBJ2-1; TRBD1 aligns across 7 bases. The CDR3 has 15 amino acids. J was trimmed by 6 bases and V by 6 bases; bases with no gene match: 11. Germline assignment: CDR1 SNHLY and CDR2 FYNNEI. The CDR3 here is CASRDGTVFSNEQFF. The CDR3, as DNA: TGTGCCAGCAGGGATGGGACAGTATTTAGCAATGAGCAGTTCTTC.

The chain is built from TRBV6-5 and TRBJ2-5, with D possibly matching TRBD2 (6 bases). CDR1 MNHEY and CDR2 SVGAGI come from the germline V gene. The length of the CDR3 is 15 residues. V was clipped by 0 bases and J by 2 bases, with 10 bases between them. CDR3 amino acids: CASSYSGRDQETQYF. The DNA of the CDR3 is TGTGCCAGCAGTTACTCGGGGCGGGATCAAGAGACCCAGTACTTC.

This clone has only one observation. This rearrangement joins TRBV7-9 to TRBJ2-2; the match to TRBD2 covers 7 bases. The CDR3 length is 14 residues. CDR1 is SEHNR and CDR2 is FQNEAQ in the germline V gene (reference sequence). The V gene end was trimmed by 2 bases and the J gene end by 4 bases; junction bases not matched to a gene: 1. The CDR3 region is CASSLTSATGELFF. The CDR3 bases are TGTGCCAGCAGCTTAACTAGCGCCACCGGGGAGCTGTTTTTT. Together with reference TRBV7-9 and TRBJ2-2, the CDR3 gives the full variable domain: DTGVSQNPRHKITKRGQNVTFRCDPISEHNRLYWYRQTLGQGPEFLTYFQNEAQLEKSRLLSDRFSAERPKGSFSTLEIQRTEQGDSAMYLCASSLTSATGELFFGEGSRLTVL.

The chain recombines TRBV11-2 with TRBJ2-3, with a tentative D call TRBD1 (6 bases). The germline V gene has CDR1 SGHAT and CDR2 FQNNGV. The CDR3 totals 15 residues. The ends were cut back, 2 bases at V and 2 bases at J, with 11 bases in the middle. The CDR3 spells CASSLQTGTTDTQYF. CDR3 DNA: TGTGCCAGCAGCTTACAAACAGGGACCACAGATACGCAGTATTTT.

The chain links TRBV29-1 to TRBJ2-2; possible D gene TRBD2, 6 bases. The V end was cut by 1 base, the J end by 1 base, with 10 bases between. The length of the CDR3 is 15 residues. The germline gives CDR1 SQVTM, CDR2 ANQGSEA. The CDR3: CSVEAGTLNTGELFF. The DNA for the CDR3 is TGCAGCGTTGAAGCCGGGACTTTGAACACCGGGGAGCTGTTTTTT.

J is TRBJ2-1 and V is TRBV2, with D maybe TRBD1 (5 bases). V lost 5 bases, J lost 4 bases, and 15 bases lay in between. Germline V lookup: CDR1 SNHLY, CDR2 FYNNEI. This CDR3 region has 15 residues. Here the CDR3 reads CASSPKQGGYNEQFF. The CDR3 bases are TGTGCCAGCAGTCCGAAGCAGGGTGGATACAATGAGCAGTTCTTC.

The V gene is TRBV5-4, the J gene TRBJ2-1; D remains ambiguous. The CDR3 covers 14 residues. The ends were cut back, 5 bases at V and 0 bases at J, with 9 bases in the middle. CDR1 and CDR2 from the germline V gene are SGHNT and YYREEE (reference sequence). The CDR3 sequence: CASRYYTSYNEQFF. The CDR3 nucleotides read TGTGCCAGCAGATACTACACCTCCTACAATGAGCAGTTCTTC. The full variable domain, its missing parts supplied by reference TRBV5-4 and TRBJ2-1, is ETGVTQSPTHLIKTRGQQVTLRCSSQSGHNTVSWYQQALGQGPQFIFQYYREEENGRGNFPPRFSGLQFPNYSSELNVNALELDDSALYLCASRYYTSYNEQFFGPGTRLTVL.

V gene TRBV10-3 combines with J gene TRBJ2-7, with D maybe TRBD2 (5 bases). The CDR3 covers 13 residues. With 8 bases removed from V and 7 bases from J, the gap between germline ends came to 18 bases. Germline CDR1 and CDR2: ENHRY and SYGVKD. This chain's CDR3 is CAIEGDINGEQYF. The CDR3 nucleotides read TGTGCCATCGAGGGCGATATTAACGGGGAGCAGTACTTC.

The rearrangement uses TRBV28 and TRBJ2-1, with 7 bases matching TRBD1. The CDR3 contains 14 residues. The V gene end was trimmed by 6 bases and the J gene end by 7 bases; junction bases not matched to a gene: 9. Germline V gene sequence: CDR1 MDHEN, CDR2 SYDVKM. This chain's CDR3 is CASREGTERNEQFF. The CDR3 nucleotides read TGTGCCAGCAGGGAAGGGACAGAACGTAATGAGCAGTTCTTC.

CDR3 region: CASSQVAGSGTDTQYF. For the CDR3, the DNA is TGCGCCAGCAGCCAAGTAGCCGGGAGCGGAACAGATACGCAGTATTTT. The chain employs TRBV4-3 and TRBJ2-3; a possible D gene is TRBD2 (6 bases). Trimming cost V 1 base and J 3 bases, with 14 bases left between them. Germline V gene data show CDR1 as LGHNA and CDR2 as YSLEER. The CDR3 runs to 16 residues.

The chain has TRBV6-5 and TRBJ2-2, with unresolved D. The CDR3 has 15 residues. Germline V CDR1 and CDR2: MNHEY, SVGAGI. V was cut by 0 bases and J by 4 bases, with 9 bases left in between. CDR3 residues: CASSYSLLVTGELFF. In DNA form, the CDR3 reads TGTGCCAGCAGTTACTCCCTACTTGTCACCGGGGAGCTGTTTTTT.

The chain links TRBV15 to TRBJ2-7, with 8 bases that match TRBD2. V gave up 1 base and J gave up 3 bases; unmatched junction bases: 5. Germline V gives CDR1 LNHNV, CDR2 YYDKDF (reference sequence). This CDR3 has 15 residues. The CDR3 nucleotides are TGTGCCACCAGCAGAGTTGCCGGGACTAGCTACGAGCAGTACTTC. Translated, it gives CATSRVAGTSYEQYF.

V usage is TRBV6-5 and J usage is TRBJ1-4; no definite D call. Germline V gives CDR1 MNHEY, CDR2 SVGAGI. This CDR3 region has 12 residues. Trimming cost V 4 bases and J 8 bases, with 8 bases left between them. CDR3: CASSSGREKLFF. The CDR3 DNA reads as TGTGCCAGCAGTTCGGGTAGGGAAAAACTGTTTTTT.

This sequence joins TRBV7-9 and TRBJ2-7; a possible D gene is TRBD1 (6 bases). Deletions cut 4 bases from V and 2 bases from J, with 9 bases between. Germline V gives CDR1 SEHNR, CDR2 FQNEAQ (reference sequence). This CDR3 has 13 residues. CDR3 in amino acids: CASSSAGAYEQYF. DNA for the CDR3: TGTGCCAGCAGCTCGGCAGGGGCCTACGAGCAGTACTTC.

V usage is TRBV10-1 and J usage is TRBJ2-2; tentatively, D is TRBD2 (6 bases). Trimming removed 3 bases from V and 6 bases from J, with 11 bases in between. CDR3 length: 14 residues. The germline V gene has CDR1 WNHNN and CDR2 SYGVQD (reference sequence). This CDR3 reads CASSETAGPGELFF. DNA of the CDR3: TGCGCCAGCAGTGAAACGGCGGGGCCCGGGGAGCTGTTTTTT.

V is TRBV28 and J is TRBJ2-7, with TRBD2 identical over 8 bases. Trimming at V came to 8 bases and at J to 2 bases, leaving 8 bases not matched to a gene. The germline V gene has CDR1 MDHEN and CDR2 SYDVKM. This CDR3 has 14 amino acids. The CDR3 coding sequence is TGTGCCAGCGACCCGGGACTAGGGGCCTACGAGCAGTACTTC. Its translation: CASDPGLGAYEQYF. Together with reference TRBV28 and TRBJ2-7, the CDR3 gives the full variable domain: DVKVTQSSRYLVKRTGEKVFLECVQDMDHENMFWYRQDPGLGLRLIYFSYDVKMKEKGDIPEGYSVSREKKERFSLILESASTNQTSMYLCASDPGLGAYEQYFGPGTRLTVT.

The V and J genes are TRBV6-1 and TRBJ2-3; 8 bases align to TRBD2. The CDR3 consists of 20 residues. The trim removed 4 bases at V and 1 base at J, leaving 19 bases unmatched. CDR1 and CDR2 (germline): MNHNS, SASEGT. The CDR3 is CASSVGLGAGGLTRTDTQYF. In DNA form, the CDR3 reads TGTGCCAGCAGTGTGGGGCTGGGTGCGGGAGGACTTACTCGCACAGATACGCAGTATTTT.

Here the CDR3 reads CASNREGRRLGNEKLFF. The CDR3 DNA reads TGTGCCAGTAACCGTGAGGGAAGAAGGCTTGGGAATGAAAAACTGTTTTTT. The V call is TRBV19, the J call TRBJ1-4; no firm D call. The length of the CDR3 is 17 residues. In germline, CDR1 is LNHDA, CDR2 SQIVND (reference sequence). V gave up 7 bases and J gave up 5 bases, with 23 bases separating them.

The table lists this clone with a few counts. The genes are TRBV30 and TRBJ1-2; 7 bases fit TRBD1. This CDR3 comprises 13 residues. CDR1 and CDR2 from the germline V gene are GTSNPN and SVGIG (reference sequence). With 0 bases clipped from V and 4 bases from J, the junction kept 2 bases outside the gene matches. CDR3 coding DNA: TGTGCCTGGAGTGTAGGGGACAGCTATGGCTACACCTTC. This sequence encodes CAWSVGDSYGYTF.

The chain combines TRBV11-2 with TRBJ2-1, with D possibly TRBD1 on 5 matching bases. Per the germline V gene, CDR1 is SGHAT and CDR2 is FQNNGV. Trimming pared 2 bases from V and 2 bases from J, leaving 19 bases between. The CDR3 sequence is 18 residues long. CDR3 amino acids: CASSLFPKQEQAYNEQFF. The CDR3 DNA is TGTGCCAGCAGCTTATTTCCGAAACAGGAACAGGCCTACAATGAGCAGTTCTTC.

The V gene is TRBV6-5, the J gene TRBJ2-2, with a possible D match to TRBD2 (7 bases). Germline V gene lookup returns CDR1 MNHEY and CDR2 SVGAGI. The CDR3 sequence is 16 residues long. V lost 4 bases, J lost 1 base, and 13 bases lay in between. CDR3 in DNA: TGTGCCAGCAGTTGGGAGCGGGACAAGAACACCGGGGAGCTGTTTTTT. It specifies CASSWERDKNTGELFF.

The CDR3 reads CASSQEPQASGYGYTF. Here the CDR3 DNA reads TGTGCCAGCAGCCAAGAACCCCAGGCCTCGGGGTATGGCTACACCTTC. This chain links TRBV4-2 with TRBJ1-2; D remains ambiguous. Germline CDR1 reads LGHNA; CDR2 reads YNFKEQ. The CDR3 covers 16 residues. V lost 0 bases and J 5 bases, leaving 16 bases between the germline ends.

The CDR3 DNA reads TGCAGCGTTGGACAGGATGGGGGCTACACCTTC. Its protein product is CSVGQDGGYTF. The chain joins TRBV29-1 to TRBJ1-2; a weak D match, TRBD1 (6 bases). Per germline, CDR1 SQVTM and CDR2 ANQGSEA. V was trimmed by 4 bases and J by 8 bases, leaving 11 bases between them. The CDR3 sequence is 11 residues long.

The table lists this clone with a few counts. This chain links TRBV10-2 with TRBJ2-7; D not certain. Germline CDR1 reads WSHSY; CDR2 reads SAAADI. V gave up 3 bases and J gave up 5 bases, with 8 bases separating them. The CDR3 is made up of 12 amino acids. The CDR3 region is CASSDLSDEQYF. The DNA for the CDR3 is TGCGCCAGCAGTGACCTGAGCGACGAGCAGTACTTC.

The chain carries TRBV9 and TRBJ2-7; 8 nucleotides align to TRBD2. The CDR3 is made up of 15 amino acids. V lost 0 bases, J lost 4 bases, and 6 bases stayed unmatched. Per the germline V gene, CDR1 is SGDLS and CDR2 is YYNGEE. CDR3 region: CASSVESGSGYEQYF. In DNA form, the CDR3 reads TGTGCCAGCAGCGTAGAGAGCGGGAGTGGGTACGAGCAGTACTTC.

The chain carries TRBV15 and TRBJ2-7, with 7 bases fitting TRBD1. V trimming: 0 bases; J trimming: 1 base; junction bases outside the gene matches: 12. The CDR3 contains 18 residues. The germline V gene has CDR1 LNHNV and CDR2 YYDKDF (reference sequence). This chain's CDR3 is CATSRDWLTGFRSYEQYF. DNA of the CDR3: TGTGCCACCAGCAGAGATTGGTTGACAGGGTTTCGATCCTACGAGCAGTACTTC. The whole variable domain, filled in from reference TRBV15 and TRBJ2-7, reads DAMVIQNPRYQVTQFGKPVTLSCSQTLNHNVMYWYQQKSSQAPKLLFHYYDKDFNNEADTPDNFQSRRPNTSFCFLDIRSPGLGDTAMYLCATSRDWLTGFRSYEQYFGPGTRLTVT.

The chain has TRBV5-1 and TRBJ2-1, with D unresolved. In germline, CDR1 is SGHRS, CDR2 YFSETQ. Trimming cost V 0 bases and J 6 bases, with 7 bases left between them. This CDR3 has 13 amino acids. The CDR3 region is CASSLAGFNEQFF. The DNA of the CDR3 is TGCGCCAGCAGCTTGGCAGGATTCAATGAGCAGTTCTTC.

The V call is TRBV2, the J call TRBJ2-1, with 8 nucleotides matching TRBD2. CDR3 size: 15 residues. V lost 7 bases, J lost 4 bases, and 9 bases stayed unmatched. CDR1 and CDR2 from the germline V gene are SNHLY and FYNNEI. The DNA for the CDR3 is TGTGCCAGCATTCCGCTAGCGGGCCGGTACAATGAGCAGTTCTTC. As protein: CASIPLAGRYNEQFF. Complete variable domain (other parts from reference TRBV2 and TRBJ2-1): EPEVTQTPSHQVTQMGQEVILRCVPISNHLYFYWYRQILGQKVEFLVSFYNNEISEKSEIFDDQFSVERPDGSNFTLKIRSTKLEDSAMYFCASIPLAGRYNEQFFGPGTRLTVL.

Worth noting for this clone: An end of the junction does not agree with germline; a read error may underlie this. The genes are TRBV29-1 and TRBJ1-1; perhaps TRBD1 as D (6 bases). Germline V gene data show CDR1 as SQVTM and CDR2 as ANQGSEA. The CDR3 length is 14 residues. CDR3 protein: CSVEGGGINTEAFF. CDR3 nucleotides: TGCAGCGTAGAAGGGGGGGGTATCAACACTGAAGCTTTCTTT.

The V gene is TRBV13, the J gene TRBJ2-3; D is possibly TRBD2 (6 bases). Trimming took off 3 bases at V and 4 bases at J, with 14 bases between the two ends. Germline CDR1 reads PRHDT; CDR2 reads FYEKMQ (reference sequence). The CDR3 has 15 amino acids. This CDR3 reads CASSLATREPDTQYF. The CDR3 DNA reads as TGTGCCAGCAGCTTGGCGACTAGAGAACCAGATACGCAGTATTTT.